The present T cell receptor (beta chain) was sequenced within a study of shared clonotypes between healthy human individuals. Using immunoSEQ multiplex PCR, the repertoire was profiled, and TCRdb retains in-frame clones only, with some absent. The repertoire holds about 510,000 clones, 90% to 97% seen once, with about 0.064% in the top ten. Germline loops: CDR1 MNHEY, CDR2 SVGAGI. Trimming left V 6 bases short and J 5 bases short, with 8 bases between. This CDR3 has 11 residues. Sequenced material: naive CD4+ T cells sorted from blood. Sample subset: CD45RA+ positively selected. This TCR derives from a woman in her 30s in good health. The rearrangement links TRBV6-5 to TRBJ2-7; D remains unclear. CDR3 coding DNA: TGTGCCAGCAGCCGAGGACACGAGCAGTACTTC. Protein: CASSRGHEQYF.